The 22 T cell receptor beta chains in this list originate from one sample, sequenced in a study of blood T cell repertoires in COVID-19. TCRdb's table, derived via immunoSEQ multiplex PCR, lists solely in-frame clones and lacks some. The sample yields roughly 210,000 clones, around 84% seen once. Sequenced material: peripheral blood. These TCRs come from an elderly woman with COVID-19, enrolled during active disease.

This chain joins TRBV7-7 and TRBJ2-1; 14 nucleotides line up with TRBD2. Germline loops: CDR1 SSHAT, CDR2 FNYEAQ (reference sequence). After removal of 5 bases from V and 7 bases from J, the junction contained 7 bases not matched to a gene. CDR3 length: 16 amino acids. The DNA of the CDR3 is TGTGCCAGCAGCCCGGGACTAGCGGGGGTTGGGAATGAGCAGTTCTTC. Translation: CASSPGLAGVGNEQFF.

The gene calls are TRBV18 and TRBJ1-1; possible D gene TRBD1, 6 bases. Germline CDR1 reads KGHSH; CDR2 reads LQKENI. Trimming left V 3 bases short and J 6 bases short, with 14 bases between. The CDR3 extends over 14 amino acids. For the CDR3, the DNA is TGTGCCAGCTCACCGACGGGGGGGCTCGCTGAAGCTTTCTTT. It codes for CASSPTGGLAEAFF.

The rearrangement links TRBV6-2 or TRBV6-3 to TRBJ2-3; 9 nucleotides agree with TRBD1. CDR1 and CDR2 (germline): MNHEY, SVGEGT. The CDR3 is 16 amino acids. Unmatched junction bases numbered 9, after V lost 2 bases and J lost 6 bases. The CDR3 region is CASSYHRDRVSDTQYF. CDR3 in DNA: TGTGCCAGCAGTTACCATCGGGACAGGGTGTCTGATACGCAGTATTTT.

The J gene is TRBJ2-3, the V gene TRBV24-1; possibly TRBD2 for D (6 bases). CDR1 is KGHDR, CDR2 SFDVKD, per germline. CDR3 size: 16 residues. Trimming stripped 5 bases from V and 0 bases from J, with 14 bases between. In DNA form, the CDR3 reads TGTGCCACCAGTGCGATCGCGGGGTCTAGCACAGATACGCAGTATTTT. Its translation: CATSAIAGSSTDTQYF.

This clone appeared once. The rearrangement links TRBV18 to TRBJ1-2; unclear D gene. This CDR3 region has 16 residues. CDR1 KGHSH and CDR2 LQKENI come from the germline V gene. With 0 bases removed from V and 0 bases from J, the gap between germline ends came to 11 bases. CDR3 protein: CASSPPPVGANYGYTF. CDR3 DNA sequence: TGTGCCAGCTCACCACCCCCGGTCGGGGCTAACTATGGCTACACCTTC.

This chain connects TRBV2 to TRBJ1-1, with 10 nucleotides matching TRBD1. Trimming at V came to 5 bases and at J to 6 bases, leaving 6 bases not matched to a gene. Germline assignment: CDR1 SNHLY and CDR2 FYNNEI. The length of the CDR3 is 14 residues. The CDR3 protein is CASSPGQGHPEAFF. In nucleotides, the CDR3 is TGTGCCAGCAGTCCGGGACAGGGGCACCCTGAAGCTTTCTTT.

This clone came up a few times. The J gene is TRBJ2-7, the V gene TRBV28; no clear D. V lost 7 bases to trimming and J lost 5 bases, with 9 bases between them. Per germline, CDR1 MDHEN and CDR2 SYDVKM. CDR3 length equals 11 residues. The CDR3 here is CASTSRDEQYF. The DNA of the CDR3 is TGTGCCAGCACCTCTCGGGACGAGCAGTACTTC.

The chain employs TRBV29-1 and TRBJ1-1; maybe TRBD1 (5 bases). The CDR3 length is 14 residues. The germline CDR1 and CDR2 sequences are SQVTM and ANQGSEA. V was trimmed by 6 bases and J by 5 bases, leaving 19 bases between them. As DNA, the CDR3 is TGCAGCGTAGGCGGGACTTGGGGAGGAACTGAAGCTTTCTTT. It specifies CSVGGTWGGTEAFF.

This clone was found a few times. V gene TRBV28 combines with J gene TRBJ2-1; 7 bases line up with TRBD1. V lost 3 bases, J lost 3 bases, and 2 bases stayed unmatched. Germline V lookup: CDR1 MDHEN, CDR2 SYDVKM. CDR3 length equals 14 residues. This chain's CDR3 is CASSLSGGYNEQFF. The DNA of the CDR3 is TGTGCCAGCAGTTTGTCAGGGGGCTACAATGAGCAGTTCTTC.

The V and J genes are TRBV13 and TRBJ2-5; 7 bases fit TRBD2. The V segment lost 0 bases and the J segment 0 bases; nucleotides outside the gene matches: 1. Germline CDR1 is PRHDT and CDR2 is FYEKMQ (reference sequence). The CDR3 extends over 15 amino acids. The CDR3 DNA is TGTGCCAGCAGCTTAGGAGCGGGGCACCAAGAGACCCAGTACTTC. Protein product: CASSLGAGHQETQYF.

V and J are TRBV30 and TRBJ2-7; a weak D match, TRBD2 (6 bases). The CDR3 has 14 residues. Germline loops: CDR1 GTSNPN, CDR2 SVGIG (reference sequence). The ends were cut back, 8 bases at V and 4 bases at J, with 21 bases in the middle. The CDR3 spells CAQRVRGLVYEQYF. As DNA, the CDR3 is TGTGCCCAGCGGGTGAGGGGATTAGTATACGAGCAGTACTTC.

CDR3 in DNA: TGTGCCAGCTCACCACCGCCTGGACGGGGGGCCCCAGGTCCCCAGTACTTC. It encodes CASSPPPGRGAPGPQYF. The chain couples TRBV18 to TRBJ2-5; TRBD2 is a possible D gene (7 bases). This CDR3 comprises 17 residues. Germline loops: CDR1 KGHSH, CDR2 LQKENI. The germline V and J ends were trimmed by 0 bases and 9 bases, with 23 bases remaining between them.

V gene TRBV2 combines with J gene TRBJ1-6; 8 bases line up with TRBD1. V shed 4 bases, J shed 4 bases, and the junction held 6 bases outside the gene matches. The CDR3 is 16 residues long. Germline CDR1 is SNHLY and CDR2 is FYNNEI. This chain's CDR3 is CASSVSRTGYNSPLHF. CDR3 DNA sequence: TGTGCCAGCAGTGTCAGCAGGACAGGGTATAATTCACCCCTCCACTTT.

This CDR3 is CASSVGTAYNEQFF. CDR3 nucleotides: TGTGCCAGCAGCGTCGGGACAGCGTACAATGAGCAGTTCTTC. J is TRBJ2-1 and V is TRBV7-2; 7 nucleotides line up with TRBD1. CDR3 length: 14 amino acids. From germline, CDR1 is SGHTA and CDR2 FQGNSA. The junction had 5 bases not matched to a gene; V was cut back by 5 bases and J by 4 bases.

The V gene is TRBV7-9, the J gene TRBJ1-4; 11 bases are a match to TRBD1. V was pared by 0 bases and J by 5 bases, with 5 bases of the junction left unmatched. This CDR3 region has 17 residues. Per germline, CDR1 SEHNR and CDR2 FQNEAQ (reference sequence). The CDR3 DNA reads as TGTGCCAGCAGCTTAGCCGGGACAGGGGGAAGGAATGAAAAACTGTTTTTT. Its translation: CASSLAGTGGRNEKLFF.

The chain uses TRBV3-1 (or the pseudogene TRBV3-2) and TRBJ2-7; TRBD2 agrees at 9 bases. The germline V gene has CDR1 LGHDT and CDR2 YNNKEL (reference sequence). The junction had 4 bases not matched to a gene; V was cut back by 3 bases and J by 1 base. CDR3 length: 15 amino acids. CDR3 sequence (DNA): TGTGCCAGCAGCCAGGAAGCGGGGGGATCCTACGAGCAGTACTTC. It yields the protein CASSQEAGGSYEQYF.

The chain is built from TRBV3-1 (or the pseudogene TRBV3-2) and TRBJ1-6, with D unresolved. Germline V lookup: CDR1 LGHDT, CDR2 YNNKEL (reference sequence). The CDR3 consists of 12 residues. V shed 4 bases and J shed 9 bases, with 7 bases lying between them. The DNA of the CDR3 is TGTGCCAGCAGCCCCCCGGGTTCACCCCTCCACTTT. This gives the protein CASSPPGSPLHF.

The CDR3 protein is CASSVDLGRTQYF. Here the CDR3 DNA reads TGTGCCAGCAGCGTCGACCTCGGGAGGACCCAGTACTTC. This chain uses TRBV9 with TRBJ2-5; TRBD2 is a possible D gene (6 bases). V dropped 2 bases and J dropped 7 bases, with 12 bases sitting between them. This CDR3 is 13 amino acids long. CDR1 SGDLS and CDR2 YYNGEE come from the germline V gene.

The CDR3 DNA follows: TGTGCCAGCAGCAAAGTTATGATAAGGGGCGAGCAGTACTTC. It translates to CASSKVMIRGEQYF. The J gene is TRBJ2-7, the V gene TRBV14; D possibly corresponds to TRBD1 (5 bases). Germline loops: CDR1 SGHDN, CDR2 FVKESK. CDR3 length equals 14 residues. V was clipped by 5 bases and J by 6 bases, with 17 bases between them.

This clone has only a few counts. This chain links TRBV7-9 with TRBJ2-2, with no clear D. CDR3 length: 10 amino acids. V lost 7 bases to trimming and J lost 7 bases, with 4 bases between them. The V gene's germline CDR1 is SEHNR and CDR2 FQNEAQ (reference sequence). The CDR3 DNA sequence: TGTGCCAGCATAGACGGGGAGCTGTTTTTT. Its protein product is CASIDGELFF.

This sequence joins TRBV4-1 and TRBJ1-5; TRBD1 agrees at 10 bases. V shed 0 bases, J shed 1 base, and the junction held 6 bases outside the gene matches. CDR3 size: 18 residues. The germline gives CDR1 MGHRA, CDR2 YSYEKL. The CDR3 coding sequence is TGCGCCAGCAGCCAAGATCGACAGGGGGCAACGAGCAATCAGCCCCAGCATTTT. It encodes CASSQDRQGATSNQPQHF.

This clone was observed a handful of times. The gene calls are TRBV6-2 or TRBV6-3 and TRBJ1-1; no firm D call. Germline CDR1 and CDR2: MNHEY and SVGEGT. The CDR3 totals 13 residues. The germline V and J ends were trimmed by 3 bases and 8 bases, with 13 bases remaining between them. CDR3 DNA sequence: TGTGCCAGCAGTTATGTTGGGTGGAGCGAAGCTTTCTTT. Translated: CASSYVGWSEAFF.